This entry lists 10 T cell receptor beta chains sequenced from one sample in a study of beta chain features in type 1 diabetes. Whole-study results and caveats: Type 1 diabetes patients had TCRB CDR3s that were shorter (moderately but significantly so) in all four CD4+ subsets.

Expressed TCRB transcripts got sequenced, as all isolated RNA was reverse transcribed. Repertoires were generated with immunoSEQ multiplex PCR, while TCRdb's copy carries only in-frame clones and drops some. Among about 660,000 clones listed, more than 12% were seen once. These TCRs' antigens remain unknown. Sample: naive CD4+ T cells from blood. All receptors derive from a man between 18 and 35 years old with type 1 diabetes.

This clone has more than one count but fewer than ten. The V gene is TRBV7-9, the J gene TRBJ2-7; D uncertain. The CDR3 runs to 14 residues. Germline values: CDR1 SEHNR, CDR2 FQNEAQ (reference sequence). With 5 bases removed from V and 2 bases from J, the gap between germline ends came to 13 bases. CDR3 region: CASSPRRRAYEQYF. Written as DNA, the CDR3 is TGTGCCAGCAGCCCCCGACGGAGAGCCTACGAGCAGTACTTC.

The J gene is TRBJ2-2, the V gene TRBV7-2, with D tentatively TRBD2 (7 bases). Germline V gene lookup returns CDR1 SGHTA and CDR2 FQGNSA. This CDR3 is built from 15 residues. V lost 8 bases and J lost 2, with 15 bases in between. CDR3: CASSPGGANTGELFF. In nucleotides, the CDR3 is TGTGCCAGCTCCCCTGGGGGGGCTAACACCGGGGAGCTGTTTTTT.

This chain joins TRBV7-2 and TRBJ2-7; D is unresolved. The CDR3 is made up of 15 amino acids. Trimming removed 9 bases from V and 0 bases from J, with 18 bases in between. In germline, CDR1 is SGHTA, CDR2 FQGNSA. The DNA for the CDR3 is TGTGCCAGTTCGTTCTCTGGGGTCACCTCCTACGAGCAGTACTTC. Amino acid sequence: CASSFSGVTSYEQYF.

V is TRBV4-1 and J is TRBJ1-4; 7 bases line up with TRBD1. V gave up 1 base and J gave up 7 bases; unmatched junction bases: 3. This CDR3 comprises 14 residues. Germline V lookup: CDR1 MGHRA, CDR2 YSYEKL. The CDR3 region has the DNA TGCGCCAGCAGCCAAGGACAGGGTAGTGAAAAACTGTTTTTT. The encoded protein is CASSQGQGSEKLFF.

The V and J genes are TRBV11-1 and TRBJ2-2, with D possibly being TRBD1 (6 bases). Germline V lookup: CDR1 SGHAT, CDR2 FQDESV (reference sequence). The CDR3 sequence is 17 residues long. Trimming removed 3 bases at V and 1 base at J, with 15 bases between. CDR3: CASSFRPGDENTGELFF. Here the CDR3 DNA reads TGTGCCAGCAGCTTCCGGCCAGGGGACGAGAACACCGGGGAGCTGTTTTTT.

This clone showed up just a few times. Other DNA sequences from this sample encode an identical CDR3 as well. This sequence joins TRBV7-9 and TRBJ2-7; a weak D match, TRBD2 (5 bases). The V gene's germline CDR1 is SEHNR and CDR2 FQNEAQ (reference sequence). V lost 2 bases to trimming and J lost 4 bases, with 6 bases between them. The CDR3 totals 12 residues. CDR3 in DNA: TGTGCCAGCAGCTTAACGGGGTACGAGCAGTACTTC. It specifies CASSLTGYEQYF. Drawing the rest from reference TRBV7-9 and TRBJ2-7, the complete variable domain is DTGVSQNPRHKITKRGQNVTFRCDPISEHNRLYWYRQTLGQGPEFLTYFQNEAQLEKSRLLSDRFSAERPKGSFSTLEIQRTEQGDSAMYLCASSLTGYEQYFGPGTRLTVT.

Comment on this clone: The same CDR3 also results from other DNA sequences found in this sample. V gene TRBV5-1 combines with J gene TRBJ2-5, with D possibly being TRBD1 (5 bases). The CDR3 is 13 residues long. Germline CDR1 and CDR2: SGHRS and YFSETQ. V was shortened by 3 bases and J by 2 bases, with 8 bases between the two germline ends. The CDR3 DNA follows: TGCGCCAGCAGCTCACAGGCTCAAGAGACCCAGTACTTC. Protein product: CASSSQAQETQYF.

This chain joins TRBV5-1 and TRBJ2-5; the D is unclear. The CDR3 spans 14 residues. The V end was cut by 0 bases, the J end by 1 base, with 7 bases between. Per the germline V gene, CDR1 is SGHRS and CDR2 is YFSETQ. Here the CDR3 reads CASSLGFGQETQYF. The CDR3 DNA reads as TGCGCCAGCAGCTTGGGTTTCGGCCAAGAGACCCAGTACTTC.

The chain carries TRBV5-1 and TRBJ1-2, with TRBD1 identical over 10 bases. Germline V gene lookup returns CDR1 SGHRS and CDR2 YFSETQ. The CDR3 spans 14 residues. V gave up 3 bases and J gave up 7 bases; unmatched junction bases: 6. CDR3 amino acids: CASSWDRTGGGYTF. In DNA form, the CDR3 reads TGCGCCAGCAGCTGGGACCGGACAGGGGGTGGCTACACCTTC.

This clone showed up just a few times. The gene calls are TRBV25-1 and TRBJ2-7; 9 bases line up with TRBD1. The J segment lost 0 bases and the V segment lost 4 bases, leaving 10 bases of the junction unmatched. The CDR3 has 17 amino acids. CDR1 and CDR2 (germline): MGHDK, SYGVNS. The CDR3 loop reads CASSGEKGTGISYEQYF. CDR3 DNA sequence: TGTGCCAGCAGTGGGGAAAAAGGGACAGGGATCTCCTACGAGCAGTACTTC.